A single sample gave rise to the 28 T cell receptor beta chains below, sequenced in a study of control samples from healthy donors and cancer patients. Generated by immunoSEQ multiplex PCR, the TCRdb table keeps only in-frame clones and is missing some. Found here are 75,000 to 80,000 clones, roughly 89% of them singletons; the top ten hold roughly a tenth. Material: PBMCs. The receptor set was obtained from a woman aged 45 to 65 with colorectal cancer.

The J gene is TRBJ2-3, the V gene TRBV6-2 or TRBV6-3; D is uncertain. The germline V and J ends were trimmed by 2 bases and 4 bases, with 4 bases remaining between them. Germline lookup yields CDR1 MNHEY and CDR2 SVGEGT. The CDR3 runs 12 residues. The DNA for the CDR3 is TGTGCCAGCAGTTACCTCGCAGATACGCAGTATTTT. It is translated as CASSYLADTQYF.

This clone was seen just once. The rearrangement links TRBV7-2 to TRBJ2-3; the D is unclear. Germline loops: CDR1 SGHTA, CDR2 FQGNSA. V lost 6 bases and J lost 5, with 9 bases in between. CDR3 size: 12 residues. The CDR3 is CASSPERDTQYF. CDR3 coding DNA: TGTGCCAGCAGTCCTGAAAGAGATACGCAGTATTTT.

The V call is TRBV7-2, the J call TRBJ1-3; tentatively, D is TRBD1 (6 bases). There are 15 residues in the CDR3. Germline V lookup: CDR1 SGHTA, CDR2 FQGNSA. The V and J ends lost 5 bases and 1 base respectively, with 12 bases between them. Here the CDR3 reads CASSPDRMSGNTIYF. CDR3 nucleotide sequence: TGTGCCAGCAGCCCTGACAGGATGTCTGGAAACACCATATATTTT. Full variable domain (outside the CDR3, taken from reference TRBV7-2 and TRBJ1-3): GAGVSQSPSNKVTEKGKDVELRCDPISGHTALYWYRQSLGQGLEFLIYFQGNSAPDKSGLPSDRFSAERTGGSVSTLTIQRTQQEDSAVYLCASSPDRMSGNTIYFGEGSWLTVV.

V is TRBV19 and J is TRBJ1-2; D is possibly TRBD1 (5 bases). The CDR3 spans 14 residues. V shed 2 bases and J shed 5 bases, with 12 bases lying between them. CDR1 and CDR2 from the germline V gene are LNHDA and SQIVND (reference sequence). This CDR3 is CASSIRAGPYGYTF. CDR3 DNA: TGTGCCAGTAGTATAAGGGCAGGGCCTTATGGCTACACCTTC.

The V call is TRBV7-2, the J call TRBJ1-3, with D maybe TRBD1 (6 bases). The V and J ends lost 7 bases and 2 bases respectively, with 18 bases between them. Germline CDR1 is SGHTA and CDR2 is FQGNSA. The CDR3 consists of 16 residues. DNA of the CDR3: TGTGCCAGCACCCCAGAGGGGGGGATCGCTGGAAACACCATATATTTT. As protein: CASTPEGGIAGNTIYF.

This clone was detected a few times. This CDR3 is CASSRGNYEQYV. In DNA, the CDR3 is TGTGCCAGCAGTCGGGGGAACTACGAGCAGTACGTC. The rearrangement uses TRBV5-6 and TRBJ2-7; D might be TRBD2 (6 bases). Deletions cut 5 bases from V and 3 bases from J, with 9 bases between. Germline values: CDR1 SGHDT, CDR2 YYEEEE. The CDR3 sequence is 12 residues long.

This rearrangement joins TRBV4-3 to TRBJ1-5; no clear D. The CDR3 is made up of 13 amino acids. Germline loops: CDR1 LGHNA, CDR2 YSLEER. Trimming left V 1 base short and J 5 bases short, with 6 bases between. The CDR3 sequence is CASSQGGDQPQHF. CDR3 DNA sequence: TGCGCCAGCAGCCAAGGCGGGGATCAGCCCCAGCATTTT.

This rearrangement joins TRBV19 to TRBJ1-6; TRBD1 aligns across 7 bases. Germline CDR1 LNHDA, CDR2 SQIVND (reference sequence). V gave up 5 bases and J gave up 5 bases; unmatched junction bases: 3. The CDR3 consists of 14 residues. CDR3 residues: CASSGGQNNSPLHF. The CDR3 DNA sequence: TGTGCCAGTAGTGGGGGACAGAATAATTCACCCCTCCACTTT.

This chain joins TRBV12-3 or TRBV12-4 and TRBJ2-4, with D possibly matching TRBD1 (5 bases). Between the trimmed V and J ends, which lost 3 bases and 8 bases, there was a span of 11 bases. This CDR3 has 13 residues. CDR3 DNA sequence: TGTGCCAGCAGTTTGCCTGGGGCAGACATTCAGTACTTC. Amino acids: CASSLPGADIQYF.

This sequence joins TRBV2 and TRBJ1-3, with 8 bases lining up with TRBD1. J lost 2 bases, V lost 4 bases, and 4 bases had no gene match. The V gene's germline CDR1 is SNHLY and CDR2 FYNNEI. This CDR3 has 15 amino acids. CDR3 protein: CASSAPTGAGNTIYF. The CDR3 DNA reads TGTGCCAGCAGTGCCCCGACAGGGGCTGGAAACACCATATATTTT.

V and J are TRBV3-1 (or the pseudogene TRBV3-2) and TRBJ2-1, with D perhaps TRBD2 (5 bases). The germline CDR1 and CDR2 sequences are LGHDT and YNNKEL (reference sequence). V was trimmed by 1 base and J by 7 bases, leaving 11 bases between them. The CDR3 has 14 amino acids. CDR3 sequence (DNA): TGTGCCAGCAGCCAAGGGCTAGCTATAAATGAGCAGTTCTTC. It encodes CASSQGLAINEQFF.

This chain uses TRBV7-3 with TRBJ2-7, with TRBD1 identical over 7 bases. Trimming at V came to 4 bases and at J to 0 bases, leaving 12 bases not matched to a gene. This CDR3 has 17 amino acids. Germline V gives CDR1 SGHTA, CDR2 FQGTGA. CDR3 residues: CASSSDRVPLSSYEQYV. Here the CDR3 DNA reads TGTGCCAGCAGCTCCGACAGGGTCCCTCTCAGCTCCTACGAGCAGTACGTC.

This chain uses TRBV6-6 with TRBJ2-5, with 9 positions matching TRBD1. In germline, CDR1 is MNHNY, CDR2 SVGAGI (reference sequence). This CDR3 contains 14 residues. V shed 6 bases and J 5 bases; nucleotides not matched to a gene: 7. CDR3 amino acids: CASSRTGEMETQYF. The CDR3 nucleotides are TGTGCCAGCAGCAGGACAGGGGAGATGGAGACCCAGTACTTC.

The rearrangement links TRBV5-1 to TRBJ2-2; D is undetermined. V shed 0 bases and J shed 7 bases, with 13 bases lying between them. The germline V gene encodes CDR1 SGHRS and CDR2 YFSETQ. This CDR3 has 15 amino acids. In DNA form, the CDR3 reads TGCGCCAGCAGCTTGGAAAGGGCTTCGAACGGGGAGCTGTTTTTT. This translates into CASSLERASNGELFF.

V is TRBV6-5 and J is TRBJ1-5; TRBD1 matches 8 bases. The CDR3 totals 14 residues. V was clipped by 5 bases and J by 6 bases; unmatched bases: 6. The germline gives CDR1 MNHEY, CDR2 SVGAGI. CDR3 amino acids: CASSLTGGGQPQHF. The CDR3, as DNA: TGTGCCAGCAGTCTTACAGGGGGTGGTCAGCCCCAGCATTTT.

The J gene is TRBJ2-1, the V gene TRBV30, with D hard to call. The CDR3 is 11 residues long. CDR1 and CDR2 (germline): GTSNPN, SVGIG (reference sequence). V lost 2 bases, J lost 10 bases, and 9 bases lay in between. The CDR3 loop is CAWSSPGEQFF. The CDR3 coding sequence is TGTGCCTGGAGTTCCCCCGGGGAGCAGTTCTTC.

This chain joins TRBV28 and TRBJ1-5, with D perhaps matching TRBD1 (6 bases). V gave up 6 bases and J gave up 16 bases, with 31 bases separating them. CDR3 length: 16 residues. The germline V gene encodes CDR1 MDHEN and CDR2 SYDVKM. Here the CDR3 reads CASSPEGGPGRQFVHF. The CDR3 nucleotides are TGTGCCAGCAGCCCCGAGGGGGGCCCGGGACGCCAGTTTGTACATTTT. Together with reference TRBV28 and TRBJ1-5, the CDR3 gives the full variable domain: DVKVTQSSRYLVKRTGEKVFLECVQDMDHENMFWYRQDPGLGLRLIYFSYDVKMKEKGDIPEGYSVSREKKERFSLILESASTNQTSMYLCASSPEGGPGRQFVHFGDGTRLSIL.

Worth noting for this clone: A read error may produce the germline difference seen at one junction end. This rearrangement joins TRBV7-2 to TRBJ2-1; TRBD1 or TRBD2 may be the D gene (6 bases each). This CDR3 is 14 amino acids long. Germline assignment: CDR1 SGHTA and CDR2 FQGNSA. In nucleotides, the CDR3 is TGTGCCAGCACCTTAGGGGGGAGTGTAAATGAGCAGTTCTTC. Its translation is CASTLGGSVNEQFF.

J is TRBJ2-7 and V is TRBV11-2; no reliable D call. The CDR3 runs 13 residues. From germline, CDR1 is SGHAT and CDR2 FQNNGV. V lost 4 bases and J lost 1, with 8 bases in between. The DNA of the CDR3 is TGTGCCAGCAGCTGCGTGAGTTCCTACGAGCAGTACGTC. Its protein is CASSCVSSYEQYV.

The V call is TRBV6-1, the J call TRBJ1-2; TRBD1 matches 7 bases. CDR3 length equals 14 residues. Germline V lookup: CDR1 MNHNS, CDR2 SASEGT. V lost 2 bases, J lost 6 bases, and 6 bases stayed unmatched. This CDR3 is CASSERGRGHGYTF. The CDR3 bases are TGTGCCAGCAGTGAAAGAGGTAGGGGGCATGGCTACACCTTC.

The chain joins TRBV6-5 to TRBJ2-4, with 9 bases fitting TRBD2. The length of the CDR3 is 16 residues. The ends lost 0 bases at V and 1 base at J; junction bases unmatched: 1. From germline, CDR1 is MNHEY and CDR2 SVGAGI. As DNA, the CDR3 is TGTGCCAGCAGTTACTCTGGACTAGCGGCCAAAAACATTCAGTACTTC. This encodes CASSYSGLAAKNIQYF.

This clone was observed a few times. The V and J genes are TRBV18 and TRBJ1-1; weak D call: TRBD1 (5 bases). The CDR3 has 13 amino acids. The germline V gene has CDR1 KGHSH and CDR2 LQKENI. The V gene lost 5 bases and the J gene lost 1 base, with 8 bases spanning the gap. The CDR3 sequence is CASSVQGNTEAFF. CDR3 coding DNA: TGTGCCAGCTCAGTTCAGGGGAACACTGAAGCTTTCTTT.

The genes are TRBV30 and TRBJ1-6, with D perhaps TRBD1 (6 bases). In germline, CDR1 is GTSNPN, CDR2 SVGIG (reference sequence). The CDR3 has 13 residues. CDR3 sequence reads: CGEGGSYNSPLHF. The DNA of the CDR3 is TGTGGAGAAGGGGGCTCCTATAATTCACCCCTCCACTTT. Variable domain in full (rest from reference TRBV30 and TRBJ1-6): SQTIHQWPATLVQPVGSPLSLECTVEGTSNPNLYWYRQAAGRGLQLLFYSVGIGQISSEVPQNLSASRPQDRQFILSSKKLLLSDSGFYLCGEGGSYNSPLHFGNGTRLTVT.

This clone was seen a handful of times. This chain's CDR3 is CASRGTGGQPQHF. In nucleotides, the CDR3 is TGTGCCAGCAGGGGGACAGGGGGGCAGCCCCAGCATTTT. The gene calls are TRBV2 and TRBJ1-5, with 11 bases identical to TRBD1. This CDR3 is built from 13 residues. CDR1 is SNHLY and CDR2 is FYNNEI in the germline V gene. J was trimmed by 7 bases and V by 6 bases; bases with no gene match: 2.

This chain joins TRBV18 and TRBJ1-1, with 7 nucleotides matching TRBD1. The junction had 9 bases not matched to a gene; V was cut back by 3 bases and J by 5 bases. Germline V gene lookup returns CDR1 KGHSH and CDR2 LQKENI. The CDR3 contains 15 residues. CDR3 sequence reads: CASSPQGDRGTEAFF. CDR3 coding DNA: TGTGCCAGCTCACCGCAGGGGGATCGGGGAACTGAAGCTTTCTTT.

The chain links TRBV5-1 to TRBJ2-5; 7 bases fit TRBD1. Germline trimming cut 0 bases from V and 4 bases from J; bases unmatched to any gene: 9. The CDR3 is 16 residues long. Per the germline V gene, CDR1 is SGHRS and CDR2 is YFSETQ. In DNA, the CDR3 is TGCGCCAGCAGCTTGGGTGGGGACAGCCCTATAGAGACCCAGTACTTC. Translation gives CASSLGGDSPIETQYF.

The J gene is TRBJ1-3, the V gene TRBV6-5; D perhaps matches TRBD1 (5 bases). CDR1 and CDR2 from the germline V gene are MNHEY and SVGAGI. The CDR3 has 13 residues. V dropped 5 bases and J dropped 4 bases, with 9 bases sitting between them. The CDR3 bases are TGTGCCAGCAGTCGGGGCTTAGGAAACACCATATATTTT. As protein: CASSRGLGNTIYF.

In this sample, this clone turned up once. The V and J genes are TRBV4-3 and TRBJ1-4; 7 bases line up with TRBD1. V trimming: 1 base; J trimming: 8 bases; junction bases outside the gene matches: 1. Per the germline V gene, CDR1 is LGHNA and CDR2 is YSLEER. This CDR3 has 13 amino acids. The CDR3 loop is CASSQVTGEKLFF. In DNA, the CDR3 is TGCGCCAGCAGCCAAGTGACAGGGGAAAAACTGTTTTTT.